Below are 20 T cell receptor beta chains sequenced from a single sample in a study of identical twins. TCRdb processed the 5' RACE reads anew with MiXCR; each CDR3 protein has one entry. The repertoire includes approximately 240,000 distinct CDR3 sequences, roughly 13% of them detected once, and under 9.5% sits in the top ten. Sequenced input: memory (CD45RO+) T cells sorted from blood. The receptors were sampled from a woman under 30 in good health.

This clonotype was counted between two and nine times. The chain carries TRBV2 and TRBJ1-3, with TRBD1 as a possible D gene (6 bases). Germline V lookup: CDR1 SNHLY, CDR2 FYNNEI. CDR3 length: 13 amino acids. The V and J ends lost 11 bases and 0 bases respectively, with 11 bases between them. The CDR3 reads CAGFRGSGNTIYF. For the CDR3, the DNA is TGTGCCGGGTTCAGGGGCTCTGGAAACACCATATATTTT. Based on the CDR3 plus reference TRBV2 and TRBJ1-3, the full variable domain is EPEVTQTPSHQVTQMGQEVILRCVPISNHLYFYWYRQILGQKVEFLVSFYNNEISEKSEIFDDQFSVERPDGSNFTLKIRSTKLEDSAMYFCAGFRGSGNTIYFGEGSWLTVV.

The chain has TRBV20-1 and TRBJ2-3, with 13 bases fitting TRBD2. In germline, CDR1 is DFQATT, CDR2 SNEGSKA (reference sequence). CDR3 length equals 15 residues. The CDR3 DNA is TGCGGTGGAGGACTAGCGGGAGCCGGAACAGATACGCAGTATTTT. This gives the protein CGGGLAGAGTDTQYF.

This clonotype was detected ten times or more. The J gene is TRBJ2-3, the V gene TRBV19; the match to TRBD2 covers 10 bases. Trimming cost V 7 bases and J 1 base; bases outside gene matches: 5. CDR3 length: 15 residues. CDR1 LNHDA and CDR2 SQIVND come from the germline V gene (reference sequence). The chain's CDR3 is CASKDGTSGTDTQYF. CDR3 coding DNA: TGTGCCAGTAAGGATGGGACTAGCGGCACAGATACGCAGTATTTT. The full variable domain, rest sourced from reference TRBV19 and TRBJ2-3, is DGGITQSPKYLFRKEGQNVTLSCEQNLNHDAMYWYRQDPGQGLRLIYYSQIVNDFQKGDIAEGYSVSREKKESFPLTVTSAQKNPTAFYLCASKDGTSGTDTQYFGPGTRLTVL.

This clonotype was counted ten times or more. The gene calls are TRBV5-1 and TRBJ2-3; tentative D call: TRBD2 (7 bases). The length of the CDR3 is 15 residues. Per germline, CDR1 SGHRS and CDR2 YFSETQ. Trimming removed 6 bases at V and 2 bases at J, with 16 bases between. The CDR3 DNA reads TGCGCCAGCATCGCGGGGGCGGGCTACACAGATACGCAGTATTTT. It encodes CASIAGAGYTDTQYF.

This clonotype has ten or more counts. The chain couples TRBV10-3 to TRBJ1-3; D is unresolved. Germline V CDR1 and CDR2: ENHRY, SYGVKD. This CDR3 is 12 amino acids long. CDR3 loop: CVAEALGNTIYF. For the CDR3, the DNA is TGTGTCGCAGAGGCTCTTGGAAACACCATATATTTT.

This clonotype was detected a few times. A read error may explain this, as a much larger clone is one base away. This chain connects TRBV20-1 to TRBJ2-3, with 10 positions matching TRBD2. The CDR3 sequence is 17 residues long. From germline, CDR1 is DFQATT and CDR2 SNEGSKA (reference sequence). The CDR3 loop reads CCAISRASLAGANTQYF. In DNA form, the CDR3 reads TGCTGTGCTATTAGCAGGGCATCTCTAGCGGGGGCTAATACGCAGTATTTT.

The gene calls are TRBV12-3 or TRBV12-4 and TRBJ2-1; TRBD2 matches at 7 bases. The junction had 8 bases not matched to a gene; V was cut back by 6 bases and J by 6 bases. The CDR3 covers 14 residues. The CDR3 sequence is CASRWSGTANEQFF. The CDR3 region has the DNA TGTGCCAGCAGGTGGAGCGGGACTGCCAATGAGCAGTTCTTC.

The chain couples TRBV20-1 to TRBJ2-5; D might be TRBD2 (5 bases). The germline V gene has CDR1 DFQATT and CDR2 SNEGSKA (reference sequence). V was pared by 3 bases and J by 4 bases, with 12 bases between. This CDR3 has 13 residues. The CDR3 DNA reads as TGCAGTGCTAGTCCACCGGCGGGAGAGACCCAGTACTTC. Protein sequence: CSASPPAGETQYF.

This clonotype has just a few counts. The gene calls are TRBV12-3 or TRBV12-4 and TRBJ1-1, with D possibly TRBD1 on 5 matching bases. The CDR3 length is 13 residues. The ends were cut back, 5 bases at V and 4 bases at J, with 11 bases in the middle. The CDR3 spells CASSLREGTEAFF. The CDR3 DNA sequence: TGTGCCAGCAGTCTCAGGGAGGGCACTGAAGCTTTCTTT.

This clonotype was seen only a few times. This chain joins TRBV7-9 and TRBJ2-3; unclear D gene. The CDR3 runs to 14 residues. The V gene's germline CDR1 is SEHNR and CDR2 FQNEAQ (reference sequence). The V gene lost 2 bases and the J gene lost 6 bases, with 12 bases spanning the gap. CDR3 protein: CASSLWSHPDTQYF. In DNA, the CDR3 is TGTGCCAGCAGCTTATGGTCTCACCCCGATACGCAGTATTTT.

In this sample, this clonotype turned up a few times. The chain has TRBV20-1 and TRBJ2-3; D gene uncertain. The CDR3 length is 15 residues. Germline V gene data show CDR1 as DFQATT and CDR2 as SNEGSKA (reference sequence). V was trimmed by 6 bases and J by 2 bases, leaving 18 bases between them. The CDR3 DNA is TGCAGTGCCAGTGGGTCTCCGAACTTCACAGATACGCAGTATTTT. Its protein product is CSASGSPNFTDTQYF.

Note on this clonotype: Because it lacks the conserved phenylalanine or tryptophan at the end, this CDR3 is likely a read error. This chain links TRBV20-1 with TRBJ1-1, with D maybe TRBD1 (6 bases). Germline V gene data show CDR1 as DFQATT and CDR2 as SNEGSKA (reference sequence). V was cut by 5 bases and J by 3 bases, with 13 bases left in between. The CDR3 spans 13 residues. The CDR3 loop reads CSASPGADTEAFL. The CDR3 coding sequence is TGCAGTGCTTCCCCAGGGGCGGACACTGAAGCTTTCCTT.

The V call is TRBV12-3 or TRBV12-4, the J call TRBJ2-2, with TRBD2 as a possible D gene (6 bases). The CDR3 runs to 14 residues. The V gene lost 3 bases and the J gene lost 4 bases, with 9 bases spanning the gap. The CDR3 spells CASSLAGITGELFF. The DNA for the CDR3 is TGTGCCAGCAGTTTGGCGGGAATCACCGGGGAGCTGTTTTTT.

This clonotype was observed a handful of times. V is TRBV6-1 and J is TRBJ2-1, with 10 bases matching TRBD2. CDR1 and CDR2 (germline): MNHNS, SASEGT. The CDR3 runs 15 residues. With V trimmed by 6 bases and J by 0 bases, 2 bases remained unmatched. CDR3 region: CASRVAGGSYNEQFF. Here the CDR3 DNA reads TGTGCCAGCAGAGTAGCGGGGGGCTCCTACAATGAGCAGTTCTTC.

The chain joins TRBV7-8 to TRBJ2-3; the D is unclear. Germline CDR1 reads SGHVS; CDR2 reads FQNEAQ. This CDR3 region has 16 residues. V lost 1 base to trimming and J lost 3 bases, with 14 bases between them. Here the CDR3 DNA reads TGTGCCAGCAGCTTAGTGGGTGGTCTCGTTACAGATACGCAGTATTTT. Its protein product is CASSLVGGLVTDTQYF.

The chain has TRBV7-2 and TRBJ2-5; D is perhaps TRBD1 (7 bases). The CDR3 extends over 15 amino acids. V was pared by 5 bases and J by 4 bases, with 17 bases between. CDR1 SGHTA and CDR2 FQGNSA come from the germline V gene. The CDR3 DNA follows: TGTGCCAGCAGCCTCCAGTCAGGGGGGAGAGAGACCCAGTACTTC. It translates to CASSLQSGGRETQYF.

The chain couples TRBV20-1 to TRBJ1-4; D ambiguous. Germline values: CDR1 DFQATT, CDR2 SNEGSKA (reference sequence). V dropped 3 bases and J dropped 10 bases, with 24 bases sitting between them. This CDR3 comprises 16 residues. The CDR3 loop is CSASHQLGLKGGKLFF. The DNA for the CDR3 is TGCAGTGCTAGCCATCAACTAGGGTTAAAAGGAGGAAAACTGTTTTTT.

This clonotype was recorded a few times. The J gene is TRBJ2-7, the V gene TRBV7-2, with 7 positions matching TRBD2. CDR3 length: 14 residues. The germline gives CDR1 SGHTA, CDR2 FQGNSA. Trimming removed 1 base from V and 7 bases from J; junction bases left unmatched: 7. CDR3 sequence (DNA): TGTGCCAGCAGCTTAGGGTGGGCTAGCGGTGAGCAGTACTTC. Amino acid sequence: CASSLGWASGEQYF.

The rearrangement links TRBV12-3 or TRBV12-4 to TRBJ1-3; D remains ambiguous. The CDR3 has 14 residues. With 5 bases removed from V and 2 bases from J, the gap between germline ends came to 10 bases. CDR3 DNA sequence: TGTGCCAGCAGTCGGGCCGCGGCTGGAAACACCATATATTTT. Translated: CASSRAAAGNTIYF.

This clonotype has a handful of counts. This chain joins TRBV2 and TRBJ2-1; TRBD2 matches at 16 bases. V lost 5 bases to trimming and J lost 11 bases; unmatched junction nucleotides: 6. This CDR3 region has 15 residues. Germline loops: CDR1 SNHLY, CDR2 FYNNEI. As DNA, the CDR3 is TGTGCCAGCAGTACCGGGACTAGCGGGGGGGGAAAGCAGTTCTTC. Residues: CASSTGTSGGGKQFF.